These 23 T cell receptor beta chains were sequenced from one sample in a study of patients and donors after allogeneic stem cell transplantation. TCRdb reprocessed the RT-PCR reads with MiXCR, giving one entry per CDR3 protein. The sample records more than 25,000 distinct CDR3 sequences, 6.5% to 10% being singletons. Sequencing used blood, either unsorted or a sorted T cell fraction (not recorded which). The receptors stem from a human donor who was either an allogeneic HSCT recipient or a stem cell or donor lymphocyte infusion donor (not recorded which). It is not recorded whose cells these are; they may come from a transplant donor.

This chain links TRBV28 with TRBJ2-5; TRBD1 might be the D (5 bases). The length of the CDR3 is 11 residues. The germline gives CDR1 MDHEN, CDR2 SYDVKM. The germline V and J ends were trimmed by 8 bases and 7 bases, with 11 bases remaining between them. CDR3 amino acids: CASGAEGTQYF. CDR3 coding DNA: TGTGCCAGCGGGGCTGAAGGGACCCAGTACTTC.

The chain carries TRBV7-9 and TRBJ2-1, with 8 bases fitting TRBD2. The V gene's germline CDR1 is SEHNR and CDR2 FQNEAQ (reference sequence). This CDR3 has 15 residues. V shed 2 bases and J 2 bases; nucleotides not matched to a gene: 2. CDR3 protein: CASSLLAGPYNEQFF. DNA for the CDR3: TGTGCCAGCAGCTTATTAGCGGGACCCTACAATGAGCAGTTCTTC.

As DNA, the CDR3 is TGTGCCAGCAGCCCCCCGTGGGGGGCGGTCACCGGGGAGCTGTTTTTT. The encoded protein is CASSPPWGAVTGELFF. The V and J genes are TRBV11-2 and TRBJ2-2; D could derive from TRBD1 or TRBD2 (6 bases each). Trimming stripped 5 bases from V and 4 bases from J, with 17 bases between. This CDR3 contains 16 residues. Germline CDR1 is SGHAT and CDR2 is FQNNGV. Combining the CDR3 with reference TRBV11-2 and TRBJ2-2 gives the whole variable domain EAGVAQSPRYKIIEKRQSVAFWCNPISGHATLYWYQQILGQGPKLLIQFQNNGVVDDSQLPKDRFSAERLKGVDSTLKIQPAKLEDSAVYLCASSPPWGAVTGELFFGEGSRLTVL.

With respect to this clonotype: This sequence is one base from a far larger clone and is likely a read error. The rearrangement uses TRBV6-1 and TRBJ2-1, with 13 positions matching TRBD2. The junction had 8 bases not matched to a gene; V was cut back by 7 bases and J by 11 bases. The CDR3 length is 14 residues. Germline V gene sequence: CDR1 MNHNS, CDR2 SASEGT. The CDR3 sequence: CASKLLGLAGQQFF. The CDR3 DNA reads as TGTGCCAGCAAATTACTGGGACTAGCGGGGCAGCAGTTCTTC.

This clonotype was recorded many times. The chain employs TRBV5-1 and TRBJ2-5; D unresolved. Germline values: CDR1 SGHRS, CDR2 YFSETQ. The CDR3 length is 15 residues. V was shortened by 7 bases and J by 1 base, with 17 bases between the two germline ends. The DNA for the CDR3 is TGCGCCAGCCGACCTACGGCGGCTCCCCAAGAGACCCAGTACTTC. This gives the protein CASRPTAAPQETQYF.

At least ten counts were recorded for this clonotype. The chain has TRBV29-1 and TRBJ1-5; 7 bases fit TRBD1. CDR1 and CDR2 (germline): SQVTM, ANQGSEA. The CDR3 covers 14 residues. The V and J ends lost 4 bases and 8 bases, in that order; junction bases with no gene match: 11. The CDR3 DNA reads as TGCAGCGTTGGGGGTGGACAGGATTATGAGCCCCAGCATTTT. This gives the protein CSVGGGQDYEPQHF.

In this sample, this clonotype turned up many times. The chain uses TRBV5-1 and TRBJ2-1; D remains unclear. The length of the CDR3 is 16 residues. CDR1 SGHRS and CDR2 YFSETQ come from the germline V gene. V was clipped by 4 bases and J by 4 bases, with 18 bases between them. CDR3 DNA sequence: TGCGCCAGCAGCCCGTCCGGTTTCGTGGCTTACAATGAGCAGTTCTTC. Protein sequence: CASSPSGFVAYNEQFF.

The table lists this clonotype with a few counts. This chain links TRBV5-6 with TRBJ1-1, with 7 bases fitting TRBD1. V trimming: 0 bases; J trimming: 3 bases; junction bases outside the gene matches: 11. Germline CDR1 SGHDT, CDR2 YYEEEE. The CDR3 consists of 17 residues. The CDR3: CASSLERTGRSDTEAFF. In nucleotides, the CDR3 is TGTGCCAGCAGCTTGGAGCGGACAGGCCGGTCGGACACTGAAGCTTTCTTT. Combining the CDR3 with reference TRBV5-6 and TRBJ1-1 gives the whole variable domain DAGVTQSPTHLIKTRGQQVTLRCSPKSGHDTVSWYQQALGQGPQFIFQYYEEEERQRGNFPDRFSGHQFPNYSSELNVNALLLGDSALYLCASSLERTGRSDTEAFFGQGTRLTVV.

V usage is TRBV7-9 and J usage is TRBJ2-7; D ambiguous. V shed 1 base and J shed 5 bases, with 12 bases lying between them. The CDR3 covers 14 residues. Germline assignment: CDR1 SEHNR and CDR2 FQNEAQ (reference sequence). The CDR3 DNA reads TGTGCCAGCAGCTTAGGGCTAGAAGGAAACGAGCAGTACTTC. This sequence encodes CASSLGLEGNEQYF.

Only a few counts were recorded for this clonotype. V and J are TRBV28 and TRBJ1-6; no reliable D call. This CDR3 spans 14 amino acids. The germline V gene encodes CDR1 MDHEN and CDR2 SYDVKM. Deletions cut 11 bases from V and 7 bases from J, with 18 bases between. The CDR3: CAQPLHDPNSPLHF. The CDR3 DNA follows: TGTGCCCAACCCCTCCACGACCCGAATTCACCCCTCCACTTT.

This clonotype appeared many times. V is TRBV5-4 and J is TRBJ1-2; TRBD1 aligns across 8 bases. J gave up 4 bases and V 3 bases, and 8 bases lay outside the gene matches. The CDR3 extends over 15 amino acids. Per the germline V gene, CDR1 is SGHNT and CDR2 is YYREEE (reference sequence). The CDR3 loop reads CASSSRDRTIYGYTF. The DNA for the CDR3 is TGTGCCAGCAGCTCGAGGGACAGGACGATCTATGGCTACACCTTC.

This clonotype was observed a handful of times. The chain employs TRBV2 and TRBJ2-1, with D perhaps TRBD2 (6 bases). The germline V gene encodes CDR1 SNHLY and CDR2 FYNNEI. The CDR3 extends over 13 amino acids. Trimming removed 8 bases at V and 12 bases at J, with 20 bases between. The CDR3 sequence is CASSLALTMRQFF. DNA for the CDR3: TGTGCCAGCTCGCTAGCGCTGACAATGAGGCAGTTCTTC.

V is TRBV28 and J is TRBJ2-3; D unresolved. The CDR3 is made up of 12 amino acids. Trimming left V 6 bases short and J 0 bases short, with 4 bases between. The germline V gene encodes CDR1 MDHEN and CDR2 SYDVKM. CDR3 protein: CASRGSTDTQYF. The CDR3, as DNA: TGTGCCAGCAGGGGGAGCACAGATACGCAGTATTTT.

This clonotype was recorded a few times. This chain uses TRBV20-1 with TRBJ1-4; D unresolved. In germline, CDR1 is DFQATT, CDR2 SNEGSKA (reference sequence). Trimming cost V 3 bases and J 3 bases, with 11 bases left between them. The CDR3 is 14 residues long. The CDR3 sequence is CSASASGANEKLFF. The CDR3 DNA follows: TGCAGTGCTAGCGCGTCCGGGGCTAATGAAAAACTGTTTTTT.

This rearrangement joins TRBV2 to TRBJ2-1, with D perhaps TRBD1 (6 bases). CDR3 length: 13 residues. The V and J ends lost 7 bases and 8 bases respectively, with 15 bases between them. From germline, CDR1 is SNHLY and CDR2 FYNNEI. CDR3 sequence reads: CASIDPGVDEQFF. The CDR3 DNA sequence: TGTGCCAGCATCGACCCAGGGGTAGATGAGCAGTTCTTC.

This clonotype was detected only a few times. J is TRBJ2-1 and V is TRBV11-1, with 7 positions matching TRBD1. V lost 5 bases, J lost 4 bases, and 11 bases stayed unmatched. This CDR3 contains 16 residues. CDR1 is SGHAT, CDR2 FQDESV, per germline (reference sequence). The DNA for the CDR3 is TGTGCCAGCAGCACCCTGGGACAGCGCTTTTACAATGAGCAGTTCTTC. It translates to CASSTLGQRFYNEQFF. Full variable domain (outside the CDR3, taken from reference TRBV11-1 and TRBJ2-1): EAEVAQSPRYKITEKSQAVAFWCDPISGHATLYWYRQILGQGPELLVQFQDESVVDDSQLPKDRFSAERLKGVDSTLKIQPAELGDSAMYLCASSTLGQRFYNEQFFGPGTRLTVL.

Many counts were recorded for this clonotype. The J gene is TRBJ2-1, the V gene TRBV11-3; 12 bases align to TRBD2. The trim removed 4 bases at V and 7 bases at J, leaving 5 bases unmatched. Germline loops: CDR1 SGHNT, CDR2 YENEEA. The CDR3 covers 15 residues. The CDR3 nucleotides read TGTGCCAGCAGCTCAACTAGCGGGAGGAGGAATGAGCAGTTCTTC. Its protein is CASSSTSGRRNEQFF.

V and J are TRBV7-2 and TRBJ1-6; D perhaps matches TRBD1 (5 bases). There are 14 residues in the CDR3. V shed 1 base and J shed 7 bases, with 8 bases lying between them. CDR1 is SGHTA and CDR2 is FQGNSA in the germline V gene. As DNA, the CDR3 is TGTGCCAGCAGCTTAGGACAGAGAAATTCACCCCTCCACTTT. Protein sequence: CASSLGQRNSPLHF.

At least ten counts were recorded for this clonotype. V and J are TRBV2 and TRBJ2-1; no reliable D call. The CDR3 spans 11 residues. Trimming removed 4 bases at V and 7 bases at J, with 5 bases between. Germline V gene sequence: CDR1 SNHLY, CDR2 FYNNEI. The CDR3 region has the DNA TGTGCCAGCAGTGGGGCAAATGAGCAGTTCTTC. It translates to CASSGANEQFF.

At least ten counts were recorded for this clonotype. The chain combines TRBV9 with TRBJ2-1, with 9 bases identical to TRBD2. The germline V gene has CDR1 SGDLS and CDR2 YYNGEE. V shed 3 bases, J shed 9 bases, and the junction held 4 bases outside the gene matches. CDR3 length: 13 amino acids. DNA for the CDR3: TGTGCCAGCAGCGCCAGACTAGCGGCTGAGCAGTTCTTC. It encodes CASSARLAAEQFF.

This clonotype was seen only a few times. This chain links TRBV6-5 with TRBJ1-3; no clear D. V was trimmed by 2 bases and J by 2 bases, leaving 10 bases between them. This CDR3 region has 15 residues. CDR1 is MNHEY, CDR2 SVGAGI, per germline. Here the CDR3 DNA reads TGTGCCAGCAGTTACGAGGGAGAGGCTGGAAACACCATATATTTT. Translating it yields CASSYEGEAGNTIYF.

This clonotype has only a few counts. The chain carries TRBV7-9 and TRBJ2-5; D may be TRBD2 (6 bases). CDR3 size: 14 residues. Germline V gene lookup returns CDR1 SEHNR and CDR2 FQNEAQ (reference sequence). Trimming took off 3 bases at V and 1 base at J, with 9 bases between the two ends. CDR3 loop: CASSFRGGQETQYF. As DNA, the CDR3 is TGTGCCAGCAGCTTTCGGGGAGGCCAAGAGACCCAGTACTTC.

This clonotype occurred many times. The V gene is TRBV12-3 or TRBV12-4, the J gene TRBJ2-5; 8 positions match TRBD1. This CDR3 has 14 amino acids. V gave up 5 bases and J gave up 5 bases; unmatched junction bases: 7. Written as DNA, the CDR3 is TGTGCCAGCAGTCCAGGGACAGGAGGCGAGACCCAGTACTTC. It specifies CASSPGTGGETQYF.